The text below deals with one T cell receptor (beta chain). What it binds is unknown. TCRdb's copy holds only in-frame clones and misses some; the assay was immunoSEQ multiplex PCR. Of about 52,000 clones in the sample, less than 90% are singletons; the top ten hold about 14%. The data were obtained in a study of OX40 agonist ivuxolimab in advanced cancers. Study results and caveats: People who partly responded at 0.1-3.0 mg/kg had some of the least clonal expansion seen. Also showing low normalized T-cell clonal expansion were some of the nonresponders.

There are 14 residues in the CDR3. In germline, CDR1 is SGDLS, CDR2 YYNGEE. V was shortened by 0 bases and J by 3 bases, with 7 bases between the two germline ends. This clonotype was sampled from an adult with an advanced solid tumor such as melanoma, head and neck, liver or kidney cancer. The sequencing used CD4+ or CD8+ T cells sorted from blood, collected in a trial of the OX40 agonist ivuxolimab. The chain recombines TRBV9 with TRBJ2-1; D not certain. The CDR3 loop reads CASSVDGSYNEQFF. For the CDR3, the DNA is TGTGCCAGCAGCGTAGATGGCAGCTACAATGAGCAGTTCTTC.